The sequence of this T cell receptor (beta chain) was determined in a study of lymphopenia after photon versus proton radiotherapy. Study-wide findings and caveats: Post-nadir TCR diversity decline inversely tracked overall survival among those who died. After lymphocyte nadir, photon-treated repertoires showed oligoclonal expansion, especially CD8+ Temra. Photon-treated patients lost naive T cells and TCR diversity; proton-treated stayed stable.

The protocol was immunoSEQ multiplex PCR, while the TCRdb copy is restricted to in-frame clones and leaves out a portion. The data show 150,000 to 200,000 clones, 88% seen once. Details on this clone: What it binds is unknown.

Deletions cut 0 bases from V and 3 bases from J, with 21 bases between. Germline V gives CDR1 SQVTM, CDR2 ANQGSEA. The CDR3 is made up of 17 amino acids. The sequence was collected from a man aged 50 or older with gastric cancer. The material sequenced was peripheral blood, taken from a patient treated with photon-based radiotherapy. The J gene is TRBJ2-7, the V gene TRBV29-1, with D perhaps matching TRBD1 or TRBD2 (7 bases each). CDR3 sequence (DNA): TGCAGCGTTGAAGATTTTGGGACAGCTAGCGGCATCTACGAGCAGTACTTC. This codes for CSVEDFGTASGIYEQYF.